Below, 25 T cell receptor beta chains from the same sample are listed, as sequenced in a study of Ad26.COV2.S vaccination and SARS-CoV-2 variants. Assay: immunoSEQ multiplex PCR; the TCRdb copy retains only in-frame clones and omits some. Of about 680,000 clones listed, roughly 90% are singletons. The treatment here: some 19 received Ad26.COV2.S at low or high dose, single or two shots; 5 received placebo; per-sample allocation not given. The investigators took samples on day 63 after the first vaccine or placebo injection. This specimen consisted of peripheral blood, obtained in a trial of Ad26.COV2.S vaccine versus placebo. All receptors come from a person aged 18-60 years who received the Ad26.COV2.S COVID-19 vaccine or a placebo.

The chain recombines TRBV5-4 with TRBJ1-3, with TRBD1 matching 7 bases. Germline lookup yields CDR1 SGHNT and CDR2 YYREEE (reference sequence). The CDR3 has 16 residues. V lost 3 bases to trimming and J lost 1 base; unmatched junction nucleotides: 7. The CDR3 here is CASSYLGQRSGNTIYF. The DNA of the CDR3 is TGTGCCAGCAGCTATTTGGGACAGCGTTCTGGAAACACCATATATTTT. Full variable domain (missing parts from reference TRBV5-4 and TRBJ1-3): ETGVTQSPTHLIKTRGQQVTLRCSSQSGHNTVSWYQQALGQGPQFIFQYYREEENGRGNFPPRFSGLQFPNYSSELNVNALELDDSALYLCASSYLGQRSGNTIYFGEGSWLTVV.

The genes are TRBV10-3 and TRBJ2-3; possibly TRBD2 for D (5 bases). There are 14 residues in the CDR3. Between the trimmed V and J ends, which lost 2 bases and 3 bases, there was a span of 9 bases. Looked up from germline, CDR1 is ENHRY and CDR2 is SYGVKD. CDR3 sequence: CAISEGRGTDTQYF. DNA for the CDR3: TGTGCCATCAGTGAGGGGCGAGGGACAGATACGCAGTATTTT.

The chain couples TRBV2 to TRBJ2-3; 9 bases line up with TRBD1. J was trimmed by 3 bases and V by 9 bases; bases with no gene match: 4. Looked up from germline, CDR1 is SNHLY and CDR2 is FYNNEI. This CDR3 has 13 residues. The CDR3 is CASGTGTTDTQYF. CDR3 DNA: TGTGCCAGTGGGACAGGGACGACAGATACGCAGTATTTT.

J is TRBJ2-3 and V is TRBV5-5, with TRBD2 as a possible D gene (7 bases). This CDR3 contains 16 residues. CDR1 is SGHKS, CDR2 YYEKEE, per germline (reference sequence). Trimming removed 0 bases at V and 3 bases at J, with 14 bases between. DNA of the CDR3: TGTGCCAGCAGCTTGGGATCAGGGAGGGGGACAGATACGCAGTATTTT. Protein product: CASSLGSGRGTDTQYF.

The chain has TRBV24-1 and TRBJ2-1, with a tentative D call TRBD2 (6 bases). The CDR3 consists of 18 residues. Germline CDR1 KGHDR, CDR2 SFDVKD. Trimming stripped 1 base from V and 3 bases from J, with 18 bases between. CDR3 residues: CATSDFGRGNGNYNEQFF. The DNA for the CDR3 is TGTGCCACCAGTGATTTTGGGCGGGGCAACGGGAACTACAATGAGCAGTTCTTC.

The gene calls are TRBV20-1 and TRBJ2-7; no clear D. The germline V gene has CDR1 DFQATT and CDR2 SNEGSKA (reference sequence). The CDR3 spans 10 residues. V lost 2 bases and J lost 9, with 8 bases in between. CDR3 in amino acids: CSARFHRQYF. CDR3 DNA: TGCAGTGCTAGATTCCACAGGCAGTACTTC.

This clone was detected once. The CDR3 loop is CASSLAPSAAAFF. In DNA, the CDR3 is TGTGCCAGCAGCTTAGCACCATCAGCGGCAGCTTTCTTT. The chain is built from TRBV7-9 and TRBJ1-1, with unresolved D. The CDR3 covers 13 residues. Germline V gene data show CDR1 as SEHNR and CDR2 as FQNEAQ (reference sequence). Trimming stripped 0 bases from V and 10 bases from J, with 12 bases between.

V usage is TRBV12-3 or TRBV12-4 and J usage is TRBJ2-5; possible D gene TRBD1, 6 bases. The CDR3 length is 13 residues. The V gene lost 5 bases and the J gene lost 5 bases, with 12 bases spanning the gap. The CDR3 is CASSINRVETQYF. The CDR3 DNA follows: TGTGCCAGCAGTATAAACAGGGTTGAGACCCAGTACTTC.

This clone was observed a few times. The J gene is TRBJ2-7, the V gene TRBV25-1, with 8 bases fitting TRBD1. CDR1 is MGHDK and CDR2 is SYGVNS in the germline V gene. Trimming took 8 bases from V and 3 from J; bases not matched to a gene: 6. This CDR3 is 13 amino acids long. CDR3 sequence reads: CASAQGGVYEQYF. In nucleotides, the CDR3 is TGTGCCAGCGCACAGGGGGGAGTCTACGAGCAGTACTTC.

This clone was observed a handful of times. V and J are TRBV19 and TRBJ1-5; D not certain. The length of the CDR3 is 12 residues. CDR1 and CDR2 from the germline V gene are LNHDA and SQIVND (reference sequence). V was shortened by 5 bases and J by 4 bases, with 6 bases between the two germline ends. CDR3 sequence (DNA): TGTGCCAGTAGTCCTAATAATCAGCCCCAGCATTTT. Translating gives CASSPNNQPQHF. Combining the CDR3 with reference TRBV19 and TRBJ1-5 gives the whole variable domain DGGITQSPKYLFRKEGQNVTLSCEQNLNHDAMYWYRQDPGQGLRLIYYSQIVNDFQKGDIAEGYSVSREKKESFPLTVTSAQKNPTAFYLCASSPNNQPQHFGDGTRLSIL.

J is TRBJ1-4 and V is TRBV7-9, with 7 bases aligning to TRBD1. V gave up 5 bases and J gave up 7 bases; unmatched junction bases: 1. Germline values: CDR1 SEHNR, CDR2 FQNEAQ (reference sequence). The length of the CDR3 is 12 residues. CDR3 in amino acids: CASSQGVEKLFF. The CDR3 bases are TGTGCCAGCAGCCAGGGGGTTGAAAAACTGTTTTTT.

The V call is TRBV30, the J call TRBJ2-7; maybe TRBD2 (5 bases). The V and J ends lost 3 bases and 7 bases respectively, with 10 bases between them. Germline loops: CDR1 GTSNPN, CDR2 SVGIG (reference sequence). The CDR3 totals 11 residues. DNA of the CDR3: TGTGCCTGGAGCCCGAGCGGAGAGCAGTACTTC. Its protein product is CAWSPSGEQYF.

The chain has TRBV13 and TRBJ2-3; possible D gene TRBD2, 6 bases. This CDR3 comprises 14 residues. From germline, CDR1 is PRHDT and CDR2 FYEKMQ (reference sequence). Trimming removed 2 bases at V and 6 bases at J, with 12 bases between. The CDR3: CASSLTVLADTQYF. The CDR3 region has the DNA TGTGCCAGCAGCTTAACCGTTCTAGCGGATACGCAGTATTTT. Drawing the rest from reference TRBV13 and TRBJ2-3, the complete variable domain is AAGVIQSPRHLIKEKRETATLKCYPIPRHDTVYWYQQGPGQDPQFLISFYEKMQSDKGSIPDRFSAQQFSDYHSELNMSSLELGDSALYFCASSLTVLADTQYFGPGTRLTVL.

The chain carries TRBV10-3 and TRBJ2-7; a weak D match, TRBD2 (5 bases). Looked up from germline, CDR1 is ENHRY and CDR2 is SYGVKD. Trimming took off 5 bases at V and 5 bases at J, with 13 bases between the two ends. The CDR3 extends over 13 amino acids. The CDR3 coding sequence is TGTGCCATCAGTAACGGGAATCGCGACGAGCAGTACTTC. Translated: CAISNGNRDEQYF.

V is TRBV12-3 or TRBV12-4 and J is TRBJ1-6; perhaps TRBD1 as D (6 bases). This CDR3 has 13 residues. Between the trimmed V and J ends, which lost 5 bases and 10 bases, there was a span of 12 bases. CDR3 loop: CASSGGLWSPLHF. CDR3 coding DNA: TGTGCCAGCAGTGGGGGCCTTTGGTCACCCCTCCACTTT.

V usage is TRBV19 and J usage is TRBJ1-2; D gene ambiguous. The CDR3 spans 13 residues. Trimming cost V 5 bases and J 0 bases, with 7 bases left between them. Germline CDR1 LNHDA, CDR2 SQIVND (reference sequence). CDR3 in amino acids: CASSQTSNYGYTF. Here the CDR3 DNA reads TGTGCCAGTAGTCAGACGTCTAACTATGGCTACACCTTC.

This clone was seen a single time. This chain joins TRBV24-1 and TRBJ1-2; D is perhaps TRBD1 (6 bases). Per the germline V gene, CDR1 is KGHDR and CDR2 is SFDVKD. CDR3 length: 13 residues. Trimming left V 7 bases short and J 8 bases short, with 16 bases between. The CDR3 bases are TGTGCCACCAGCGCAAATAACAGGGAGGGCTACACCTTC. Translated: CATSANNREGYTF.

The V call is TRBV7-9, the J call TRBJ2-7; D not certain. V lost 0 bases, J lost 2 bases, and 8 bases lay in between. This CDR3 has 14 amino acids. CDR1 and CDR2 (germline): SEHNR, FQNEAQ (reference sequence). The CDR3 reads CASSLANQAYEQYF. The CDR3 DNA is TGTGCCAGCAGCTTAGCTAACCAGGCCTACGAGCAGTACTTC.

The chain uses TRBV4-2 and TRBJ1-1; D is perhaps TRBD1 (5 bases). The CDR3 is made up of 13 amino acids. V lost 5 bases, J lost 1 base, and 8 bases lay in between. CDR1 is LGHNA and CDR2 is YNFKEQ in the germline V gene. The CDR3 region is CASSLQENTEAFF. Here the CDR3 DNA reads TGTGCCAGCAGCTTACAGGAGAACACTGAAGCTTTCTTT.

This chain uses TRBV9 with TRBJ1-2; D gene uncertain. The CDR3 loop spans 15 amino acids. Trimming took off 4 bases at V and 7 bases at J, with 20 bases between the two ends. Germline values: CDR1 SGDLS, CDR2 YYNGEE. The CDR3 loop is CASSSRGTQSSGYTF. CDR3 nucleotides: TGTGCCAGCAGCTCCCGAGGAACACAATCGAGTGGCTACACCTTC.

Only one count was recorded for this clone. V usage is TRBV19 and J usage is TRBJ2-2, with D possibly matching TRBD2 (6 bases). The CDR3 extends over 14 amino acids. Trimming shortened V by 10 bases and J by 5 bases, and 17 bases separated the two germline ends. From germline, CDR1 is LNHDA and CDR2 SQIVND (reference sequence). The CDR3 DNA sequence: TGTGCCACCTCTGGGGGAGGTCGTACCGGGGAGCTGTTTTTT. Translated: CATSGGGRTGELFF.

The gene calls are TRBV2 and TRBJ1-5; weak D call: TRBD1 (6 bases). Germline V gene sequence: CDR1 SNHLY, CDR2 FYNNEI. This CDR3 comprises 19 residues. Trimming cost V 2 bases and J 0 bases, with 20 bases left between them. The CDR3 here is CASSEFGGPRGNSNQPQHF. CDR3 nucleotide sequence: TGTGCCAGCAGTGAATTCGGGGGGCCGAGAGGGAATAGCAATCAGCCCCAGCATTTT.

The chain carries TRBV30 and TRBJ1-5; D call uncertain. The CDR3 consists of 13 residues. The V gene lost 0 bases and the J gene lost 4 bases, with 7 bases spanning the gap. CDR1 is GTSNPN, CDR2 SVGIG, per germline (reference sequence). CDR3 protein: CAWSVAENQPQHF. The CDR3 DNA reads as TGTGCCTGGAGTGTTGCGGAAAATCAGCCCCAGCATTTT.

This clone was seen once. This chain joins TRBV9 and TRBJ2-7; TRBD1 matches 10 bases. This CDR3 spans 14 amino acids. The V gene end was trimmed by 3 bases and the J gene end by 4 bases; junction bases not matched to a gene: 4. Germline V gives CDR1 SGDLS, CDR2 YYNGEE. The CDR3 nucleotides are TGTGCCAGCAGCGGGACGGGACAGGGGTACGAGCAGTACTTC. This translates into CASSGTGQGYEQYF. The complete variable domain, with remaining parts taken from reference TRBV9 and TRBJ2-7, reads DSGVTQTPKHLITATGQRVTLRCSPRSGDLSVYWYQQSLDQGLQFLIQYYNGEERAKGNILERFSAQQFPDLHSELNLSSLELGDSALYFCASSGTGQGYEQYFGPGTRLTVT.

This clone has just a few counts. This chain uses TRBV6-5 with TRBJ1-1; 7 nucleotides agree with TRBD1. V lost 11 bases, J lost 3 bases, and 9 bases stayed unmatched. Looked up from germline, CDR1 is MNHEY and CDR2 is SVGAGI. CDR3 length equals 13 residues. CDR3 DNA: TGTGCCTCCGGGCAGGGGGAGTACACTGAAGCTTTCTTT. Translation: CASGQGEYTEAFF.